The next 27 T cell receptor beta chains were all read from a single sample in a study of cytomegalovirus exposure and HLA in healthy donors (dated by TCRdb to 2016 to 2017). The library was produced with the immunoSEQ multiplex PCR assay. The multiplex PCR relied on a mix of 60 forward primers for TCR Vbeta segments and 13 reverse primers for TCR Jbeta segments. What TCRdb holds here is the immuneACCESS table cut down to in-frame rearrangements. Part of the clones is not present; checked against another copy, under half of the missing clones reflect an unresolved V gene, and the others are unexplained. The sample table holds roughly 150,000 clones, of which 65% to 70% were seen once. The ten largest make up 10% of the sample. Sequencing was carried out using PBMCs. These receptors were taken from a man between 25 and 39 years old in good health and CMV-seropositive.

V and J are TRBV5-4 and TRBJ1-1; D remains unclear. Germline assignment: CDR1 SGHNT and CDR2 YYREEE (reference sequence). V gave up 4 bases and J gave up 0 bases, with 10 bases separating them. The CDR3 loop spans 14 amino acids. In nucleotides, the CDR3 is TGTGCCAGCAGCCCCCAACTCCTGAACACTGAAGCTTTCTTT. Its translation: CASSPQLLNTEAFF. Together with reference TRBV5-4 and TRBJ1-1, the CDR3 gives the full variable domain: ETGVTQSPTHLIKTRGQQVTLRCSSQSGHNTVSWYQQALGQGPQFIFQYYREEENGRGNFPPRFSGLQFPNYSSELNVNALELDDSALYLCASSPQLLNTEAFFGQGTRLTVV.

The rearrangement joins TRBV28 to TRBJ1-1; D uncertain. The CDR3 contains 14 residues. Germline values: CDR1 MDHEN, CDR2 SYDVKM. V was clipped by 7 bases and J by 8 bases, with 20 bases between them. The CDR3, as DNA: TGTGCCAGCAAACCCACTCTCCGGGGTCGAGAAGCTTTCTTT. Translation gives CASKPTLRGREAFF. The variable domain in full, with the rest retrieved from reference TRBV28 and TRBJ1-1, is DVKVTQSSRYLVKRTGEKVFLECVQDMDHENMFWYRQDPGLGLRLIYFSYDVKMKEKGDIPEGYSVSREKKERFSLILESASTNQTSMYLCASKPTLRGREAFFGQGTRLTVV.

The V call is TRBV6-5, the J call TRBJ1-2; tentative D call: TRBD1 (6 bases). Germline lookup yields CDR1 MNHEY and CDR2 SVGAGI. The CDR3 covers 13 residues. V dropped 5 bases and J dropped 4 bases, with 11 bases sitting between them. CDR3 sequence (DNA): TGTGCCAGCAGTCAAATGGACAGCTATGGCTACACCTTC. Its translation is CASSQMDSYGYTF.

The chain recombines TRBV30 with TRBJ2-7, with D possibly matching TRBD1 (5 bases). Trimming left V 4 bases short and J 0 bases short, with 13 bases between. Germline V CDR1 and CDR2: GTSNPN, SVGIG (reference sequence). The CDR3 is made up of 14 amino acids. The CDR3 sequence: CAWKWTPGSYEQYF. DNA for the CDR3: TGTGCCTGGAAATGGACACCCGGCTCCTACGAGCAGTACTTC.

About this clone itself: Germline and junction disagree at one end, which may indicate a read error. The chain combines TRBV5-1 with TRBJ2-5; D unclear. CDR3 length: 12 amino acids. CDR1 is SGHRS, CDR2 YFSETQ, per germline. CDR3 DNA: TGCGCCAGCAGGACCGAAAGAGAGGCCCAGTACTTC. Its translation is CASRTEREAQYF.

The chain combines TRBV10-3 with TRBJ2-5; D might be TRBD2 (5 bases). CDR3 length: 12 residues. CDR1 ENHRY and CDR2 SYGVKD come from the germline V gene. V lost 11 bases, J lost 5 bases, and 15 bases lay in between. CDR3 in DNA: TGTGCCGTACTAGGTGATTTGGAGACCCAGTACTTC. It translates to CAVLGDLETQYF.

This chain uses TRBV6-1 with TRBJ2-7; TRBD2 aligns across 9 bases. CDR3 length equals 14 residues. Germline assignment: CDR1 MNHNS and CDR2 SASEGT. J lost 6 bases, V lost 1 base, and 4 bases had no gene match. CDR3 nucleotide sequence: TGTGCCAGCAGTGAAGTGGCGGGAGGGGTCGAGCAGTACTTC. This encodes CASSEVAGGVEQYF.

This clone was observed a handful of times. This chain uses TRBV6-1 with TRBJ1-1; 7 positions agree with TRBD1. J lost 2 bases, V lost 5 bases, and 5 bases had no gene match. This CDR3 is 14 amino acids long. The germline V gene encodes CDR1 MNHNS and CDR2 SASEGT. The chain's CDR3 is CASSTGTVNTEAFF. The CDR3 DNA is TGTGCCAGCAGTACCGGGACAGTTAACACTGAAGCTTTCTTT.

The table lists this clone with a few counts. The rearrangement joins TRBV6-1 to TRBJ1-1; D possibly corresponds to TRBD1 (5 bases). The CDR3 is made up of 13 amino acids. From germline, CDR1 is MNHNS and CDR2 SASEGT. V was trimmed by 5 bases and J by 11 bases, leaving 18 bases between them. The chain's CDR3 is CASSKGQGPGAFF. The CDR3 coding sequence is TGTGCCAGCAGTAAGGGGCAGGGCCCAGGGGCTTTCTTT.

In regard to this clone: Other nucleotide sequences from this sample produce the same CDR3. This rearrangement joins TRBV2 to TRBJ2-3, with D possibly being TRBD2 (6 bases). Germline assignment: CDR1 SNHLY and CDR2 FYNNEI. The V end lost 9 bases, the J end lost 2 bases, and 18 bases lay between the germline ends. This CDR3 is built from 15 residues. The CDR3 spells CASILASPATDTQYF. Here the CDR3 DNA reads TGTGCCAGTATCCTAGCGTCCCCCGCCACAGATACGCAGTATTTT.

The chain carries TRBV6-1 and TRBJ1-5, with D maybe TRBD1 (5 bases). V dropped 8 bases and J dropped 11 bases, with 16 bases sitting between them. Germline CDR1 reads MNHNS; CDR2 reads SASEGT. The CDR3 has 12 residues. CDR3 nucleotides: TGTGCCAGCTTGGGAATGGGCAGGGCCCAGCATTTT. It encodes CASLGMGRAQHF.

The rearrangement links TRBV28 to TRBJ2-2; 7 positions match TRBD2. Losses at the gene ends were 5 bases for V and 6 bases for J; bases not matched to a gene: 9. Germline V CDR1 and CDR2: MDHEN, SYDVKM. This CDR3 comprises 15 residues. CDR3 coding DNA: TGTGCCAGCAGTCTTGGGGGGGGTGGGGCCGGGGAGCTGTTTTTT. This gives the protein CASSLGGGGAGELFF.

This rearrangement joins TRBV1 to TRBJ1-2; TRBD1 is the table's D call and was not checked against the DNA. TRBV1 is shown as a pseudogene. The CDR3 sequence is 14 residues long. The CDR3: CTSSQPRDSYGYTF. CDR3 nucleotide sequence: TGCACCAGCAGCCAGCCCCGGGACAGCTATGGCTACACCTTC.

This clone was seen a single time. The chain uses TRBV7-9 and TRBJ2-2; the match to TRBD1 covers 7 bases. This CDR3 has 16 residues. Germline assignment: CDR1 SEHNR and CDR2 FQNEAQ (reference sequence). Trimming took 4 bases from V and 3 from J; bases not matched to a gene: 8. The DNA of the CDR3 is TGTGCCAGCAGCTCGCCAACAGGGGACGACACCGGGGAGCTGTTTTTT. Translating gives CASSSPTGDDTGELFF.

V usage is TRBV7-3 and J usage is TRBJ2-3; 8 bases map to TRBD1. The V and J ends lost 3 bases and 6 bases, in that order; junction bases with no gene match: 2. The CDR3 spans 13 residues. Germline CDR1 SGHTA, CDR2 FQGTGA. The CDR3 region is CASSLGQVDTQYF. CDR3 sequence (DNA): TGTGCCAGCAGCTTGGGACAGGTCGATACGCAGTATTTT.

On this clone: The germline gene is not matched at one end of the junction; a read error may be the cause. V is TRBV7-3 and J is TRBJ2-1, with TRBD2 matching over 9 bases. Germline CDR1 is SGHTA and CDR2 is FQGTGA. There are 16 residues in the CDR3. The CDR3 spells CAGSLGPSGVYNEQFF. The CDR3 coding sequence is TGTGCCGGCAGCTTAGGTCCTAGCGGGGTCTACAATGAGCAGTTCTTC.

The chain uses TRBV18 and TRBJ1-3; 7 bases line up with TRBD1. Looked up from germline, CDR1 is KGHSH and CDR2 is LQKENI. The length of the CDR3 is 16 residues. V was clipped by 5 bases and J by 7 bases; unmatched bases: 14. The CDR3 sequence: CASSAPNRGPMNTIYF. DNA for the CDR3: TGTGCCAGCTCAGCGCCAAACAGGGGACCCATGAACACCATATATTTT.

In its sample, this clone was seen a few times. This chain connects TRBV4-1 to TRBJ1-1, with TRBD1 identical over 7 bases. CDR1 is MGHRA and CDR2 is YSYEKL in the germline V gene. CDR3 length equals 14 residues. Trimming took 3 bases from V and 4 from J; bases not matched to a gene: 5. For the CDR3, the DNA is TGCGCCAGCAGCCATCGACAGGGTAGCACTGAAGCTTTCTTT. Residues: CASSHRQGSTEAFF.

This chain links TRBV10-3 with TRBJ2-7; a weak D match, TRBD1 (5 bases). The CDR3 is 14 amino acids. Germline V lookup: CDR1 ENHRY, CDR2 SYGVKD. Trimming removed 2 bases at V and 5 bases at J, with 13 bases between. CDR3 sequence (DNA): TGTGCCATCAGTGAGGAGGTAGGGGTAGACGAGCAGTACTTC. Protein: CAISEEVGVDEQYF.

The gene calls are TRBV6-6 and TRBJ1-2; D is perhaps TRBD1 (5 bases). The CDR3 is 16 residues long. Germline V gives CDR1 MNHNY, CDR2 SVGAGI (reference sequence). Trimming cost V 5 bases and J 8 bases, with 24 bases left between them. The CDR3 loop reads CASSNRILRERGGYTF. In DNA, the CDR3 is TGTGCCAGCAGTAATCGTATACTCAGGGAAAGAGGCGGCTACACCTTC.

The chain links TRBV11-2 to TRBJ2-5; D gene unclear. The V gene lost 1 base and the J gene lost 2 bases, with 5 bases spanning the gap. This CDR3 is 13 amino acids long. Germline V lookup: CDR1 SGHAT, CDR2 FQNNGV. CDR3 DNA sequence: TGTGCCAGCAGCTTAGTAGTTCAAGAGACCCAGTACTTC. Protein: CASSLVVQETQYF.

This clone has more than one count but fewer than ten. The chain couples TRBV5-1 to TRBJ1-1, with unresolved D. Trimming removed 4 bases from V and 1 base from J, with 8 bases in between. The germline V gene has CDR1 SGHRS and CDR2 YFSETQ. This CDR3 is built from 13 residues. DNA of the CDR3: TGCGCCAGCAGCCTTAAACAGAACACTGAAGCTTTCTTT. This codes for CASSLKQNTEAFF.

The rearrangement uses TRBV5-1 and TRBJ2-4; D might be TRBD2 (5 bases). CDR1 and CDR2 (germline): SGHRS, YFSETQ. The CDR3 has 20 amino acids. Trimming shortened V by 3 bases and J by 0 bases, and 25 bases separated the two germline ends. CDR3 nucleotide sequence: TGCGCCAGCAGCTACGGGATCGGAGTTGGCCCCAAACTAGCCAAAAACATTCAGTACTTC. Its protein is CASSYGIGVGPKLAKNIQYF.

The gene calls are TRBV28 and TRBJ2-7, with TRBD1 matching over 7 bases. The germline gives CDR1 MDHEN, CDR2 SYDVKM. This CDR3 comprises 15 residues. Trimming took 5 bases from V and 11 from J; bases not matched to a gene: 18. The CDR3 sequence is CASSPGQSSPSAEYF. In DNA, the CDR3 is TGTGCCAGCAGTCCGGGACAGTCTTCACCCTCTGCGGAGTACTTC.

The chain recombines TRBV7-3 with TRBJ1-1; 10 bases line up with TRBD1. J was trimmed by 4 bases and V by 4 bases; bases with no gene match: 9. Germline CDR1 SGHTA, CDR2 FQGTGA. This CDR3 region has 16 residues. The CDR3 region is CASSSGQGPGSTEAFF. The CDR3, as DNA: TGTGCCAGCAGCTCGGGACAGGGGCCGGGTTCCACTGAAGCTTTCTTT.

The rearrangement links TRBV6-5 to TRBJ2-7; 9 bases are a match to TRBD2. Losses at the gene ends were 6 bases for V and 5 bases for J; bases not matched to a gene: 11. The CDR3 covers 15 residues. Germline loops: CDR1 MNHEY, CDR2 SVGAGI. CDR3 coding DNA: TGTGCCAGCAGCAACAGACTAGCGGCACGTGACGAGCAGTACTTC. Protein sequence: CASSNRLAARDEQYF.

Comments on this clone: The same CDR3 can be traced to other DNA sequences in this sample. This sequence joins TRBV2 and TRBJ1-2; D remains ambiguous. CDR3 size: 11 residues. The V gene lost 4 bases and the J gene lost 6 bases, with 6 bases spanning the gap. Germline loops: CDR1 SNHLY, CDR2 FYNNEI. The CDR3 reads CASSAGDGYTF. The CDR3 nucleotides are TGTGCCAGCAGTGCCGGTGATGGCTACACCTTC.